This T cell receptor beta chain was recovered during a study of early T cells in non-severe SARS-CoV-2 infection. Study details: Chains were not paired, and sequencing was done on bulk RNA from unsorted whole blood.

The V end lost 5 bases, the J end lost 4 bases, and 12 bases lay between the germline ends. CDR1 is SGHRS, CDR2 YFSETQ, per germline. This CDR3 region has 13 residues. General study results and limits: The study's VDJdb matching favored anti-spike CD8 responses and missed private and CD4 specificities.

This clonotype has a count of ten or more. What it binds is unknown. Unique molecular identifiers were affixed to single, distinct cDNA molecules. TCRdb ran MiXCR on the 5' RACE reads and lists one entry per CDR3 protein. The sample shows about 42,000 distinct CDR3 sequences, approximately 6.9% of them seen only once. The receptor was isolated from an adult who was a healthcare worker with PCR-confirmed SARS-CoV-2 infection or an uninfected control (not recorded which). The gene calls are TRBV5-1 and TRBJ1-1; TRBD1 is a possible D gene (6 bases). Material: whole blood. The CDR3 loop is CASRSGAATEAFF. DNA for the CDR3: TGCGCCAGCAGGTCAGGGGCGGCCACTGAAGCTTTCTTT.